Below, 17 T cell receptor beta chains from the same sample are listed, as sequenced in a study of CD8 T cells in ankylosing spondylitis. Each CDR3 protein is one row after TCRdb ran MiXCR on the 5' RACE reads. The sample holds 200,000 to 300,000 distinct CDR3 sequences, over 30% seen once. Input material: blood, either unsorted or a sorted T cell fraction (not recorded which). All receptors derive from a male donor with ankylosing spondylitis or in good health (not recorded which).

The V call is TRBV10-1, the J call TRBJ2-1; D is unclear. The germline V gene has CDR1 WNHNN and CDR2 SYGVQD (reference sequence). The CDR3 extends over 13 amino acids. Trimming pared 6 bases from V and 4 bases from J, leaving 10 bases between. CDR3 residues: CASSASRYNEQFF. CDR3 in DNA: TGCGCCAGCAGCGCCTCTAGGTACAATGAGCAGTTCTTC.

This clonotype was recorded a few times. The rearrangement uses TRBV29-1 and TRBJ2-7, with D perhaps matching TRBD1 (6 bases). Trimming took 6 bases from V and 7 from J, leaving 13 bases between them. From germline, CDR1 is SQVTM and CDR2 ANQGSEA. CDR3 length: 11 amino acids. The CDR3 here is CSVNRAGEQYF. CDR3 DNA sequence: TGCAGCGTGAACAGGGCCGGTGAGCAGTACTTC.

CDR3: CASSLTTGTNTEAFF. The CDR3 bases are TGCGCCAGCAGCTTGACGACAGGGACAAACACTGAAGCTTTCTTT. This sequence joins TRBV5-1 and TRBJ1-1; 7 positions agree with TRBD1. Per the germline V gene, CDR1 is SGHRS and CDR2 is YFSETQ. This CDR3 has 15 amino acids. The V segment lost 1 base and the J segment 2 bases; nucleotides outside the gene matches: 5.

Written as DNA, the CDR3 is TGTGCCAGCACCCGAGGGGTAGCGGCCAATGAGCAGTTCTTC. Amino acids: CASTRGVAANEQFF. The chain has TRBV9 and TRBJ2-1, with D tentatively TRBD2 (6 bases). Germline CDR1 reads SGDLS; CDR2 reads YYNGEE. The CDR3 spans 14 residues. With 6 bases removed from V and 6 bases from J, the gap between germline ends came to 16 bases.

The J gene is TRBJ2-7, the V gene TRBV9; D is uncertain. Germline V gene data show CDR1 as SGDLS and CDR2 as YYNGEE. The CDR3 extends over 14 amino acids. Trimming took off 0 bases at V and 2 bases at J, with 9 bases between the two ends. The CDR3, as DNA: TGTGCCAGCAGCGTAGCGGCAGGACCCTACGAGCAGTACTTC. Its protein is CASSVAAGPYEQYF.

This clonotype turned up a few times. The V and J genes are TRBV6-1 and TRBJ1-1; D gene uncertain. The CDR3 extends over 13 amino acids. Germline V gives CDR1 MNHNS, CDR2 SASEGT. V was shortened by 7 bases and J by 5 bases, with 14 bases between the two germline ends. CDR3 nucleotides: TGTGCCAGCATGGTCAGTACCTCGACTGAAGCTTTCTTT. Its protein product is CASMVSTSTEAFF.

The chain combines TRBV5-4 with TRBJ2-2; no clear D gene. Germline V gene sequence: CDR1 SGHNT, CDR2 YYREEE (reference sequence). V lost 4 bases and J 6 bases, leaving 10 bases between the germline ends. The CDR3 length is 13 residues. In nucleotides, the CDR3 is TGTGCCAGCAGCCCGATAAGCTCCGGGGAGCTGTTTTTT. It is translated as CASSPISSGELFF.

CDR3 DNA sequence: TGCAGTGCTAGATCCACCGCGACAGATACGCAGTATTTT. Translating gives CSARSTATDTQYF. The chain has TRBV20-1 and TRBJ2-3, with D unresolved. Germline-derived CDR1 and CDR2 are DFQATT and SNEGSKA (reference sequence). V was pared by 2 bases and J by 3 bases, with 9 bases between. The CDR3 runs 13 residues.

The rearrangement uses TRBV6-1 and TRBJ1-4, with D perhaps matching TRBD1 (5 bases). Germline V lookup: CDR1 MNHNS, CDR2 SASEGT. This CDR3 contains 15 residues. V was shortened by 7 bases and J by 7 bases, with 19 bases between the two germline ends. DNA for the CDR3: TGTGCCAGCATACCTGGGGGGGTAGGAGGTGAAAAACTGTTTTTT. It yields the protein CASIPGGVGGEKLFF.

The V call is TRBV25-1, the J call TRBJ1-4, with D perhaps matching TRBD1 (6 bases). Trimming cost V 8 bases and J 11 bases, with 21 bases left between them. Germline-derived CDR1 and CDR2 are MGHDK and SYGVNS. The CDR3 spans 14 residues. DNA of the CDR3: TGTGCCAGCTCGGGGCTAATTGGGAGGGGGAAACTGTTTTTT. Amino acids: CASSGLIGRGKLFF.

This clonotype was detected only a few times. CDR3 sequence: CASSVADRTGTGELFF. The DNA for the CDR3 is TGTGCCAGCAGCGTAGCTGATCGGACAGGAACCGGGGAGCTGTTTTTT. This sequence joins TRBV9 and TRBJ2-2, with 7 bases fitting TRBD1. The CDR3 length is 16 residues. The ends lost 0 bases at V and 5 bases at J; junction bases unmatched: 7. The germline CDR1 and CDR2 sequences are SGDLS and YYNGEE.

The genes are TRBV6-1 and TRBJ2-1; D might be TRBD1 (7 bases). This CDR3 is 15 amino acids long. Looked up from germline, CDR1 is MNHNS and CDR2 is SASEGT. Between the trimmed V and J ends, which lost 4 bases and 4 bases, there was a span of 14 bases. The CDR3 here is CASSVVAGGYNEQFF. The CDR3 DNA follows: TGTGCCAGCAGTGTCGTGGCAGGGGGGTACAATGAGCAGTTCTTC.

This clonotype showed up just a few times. The V call is TRBV12-3 or TRBV12-4, the J call TRBJ2-5, with D perhaps TRBD1 (6 bases). Deletions cut 6 bases from V and 2 bases from J, with 13 bases between. The length of the CDR3 is 14 residues. The chain's CDR3 is CASSPGQPQETQYF. The CDR3 DNA reads as TGTGCCAGCAGCCCAGGACAGCCACAAGAGACCCAGTACTTC.

The rearrangement joins TRBV12-3 or TRBV12-4 to TRBJ2-7, with 7 nucleotides matching TRBD1. With V trimmed by 6 bases and J by 1 base, 9 bases remained unmatched. This CDR3 region has 15 residues. The CDR3 loop reads CASRTGTAQSYEQYF. The CDR3 nucleotides are TGTGCCAGCAGGACCGGGACAGCACAGTCCTACGAGCAGTACTTC.

In this sample, this clonotype turned up a few times. The CDR3 spells CASSFSAGGWSYNEQFF. As DNA, the CDR3 is TGTGCCAGCAGTTTTTCGGCAGGGGGCTGGTCCTACAATGAGCAGTTCTTC. V is TRBV12-3 or TRBV12-4 and J is TRBJ2-1, with 8 bases that match TRBD1. V lost 3 bases, J lost 1 base, and 8 bases stayed unmatched. This CDR3 spans 17 amino acids.

Here the CDR3 DNA reads TGTGCCAGCACTCCCCGACTAGCGGCGACGAGGGATACGCAGTATTTT. It specifies CASTPRLAATRDTQYF. The rearrangement links TRBV12-3 or TRBV12-4 to TRBJ2-3; 9 nucleotides align to TRBD2. With 7 bases clipped from V and 6 bases from J, the junction kept 14 bases outside the gene matches. This CDR3 has 16 amino acids.

This clonotype rates as medium-sized. V and J are TRBV10-3 and TRBJ2-7; 9 nucleotides line up with TRBD1. CDR1 is ENHRY and CDR2 is SYGVKD in the germline V gene. The V and J ends lost 1 base and 5 bases, in that order; junction bases with no gene match: 3. The CDR3 loop spans 14 amino acids. The DNA of the CDR3 is TGTGCCATCAGTGAGTTGGGACAGGGCGACGAGCAGTACTTC. Encoded protein: CAISELGQGDEQYF.